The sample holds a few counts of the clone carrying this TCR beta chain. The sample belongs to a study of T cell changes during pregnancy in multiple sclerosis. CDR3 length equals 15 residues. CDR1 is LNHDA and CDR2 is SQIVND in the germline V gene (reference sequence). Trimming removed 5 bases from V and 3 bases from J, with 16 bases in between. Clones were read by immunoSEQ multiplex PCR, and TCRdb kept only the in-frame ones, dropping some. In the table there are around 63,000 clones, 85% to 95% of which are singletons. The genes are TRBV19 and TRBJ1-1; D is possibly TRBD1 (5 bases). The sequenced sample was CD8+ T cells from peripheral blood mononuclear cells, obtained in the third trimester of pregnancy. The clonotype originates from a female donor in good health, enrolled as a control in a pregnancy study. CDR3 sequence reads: CASSPWTIEDTEAFF. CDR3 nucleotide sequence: TGTGCCAGTAGTCCTTGGACAATCGAGGACACTGAAGCTTTCTTT.